Reported below is one T cell receptor (beta chain). V shed 7 bases, J shed 10 bases, and the junction held 12 bases outside the gene matches. CDR3 size: 14 residues. Germline V gives CDR1 SNHLY, CDR2 FYNNEI. These data come from a study of blood T cell repertoires in COVID-19. Repertoires were generated with immunoSEQ multiplex PCR, while TCRdb's copy carries only in-frame clones and drops some. The repertoire has 10,000 to 15,000 clones, about three quarters of them found once; the top ten carry 10%. Sample: peripheral blood. The rearrangement joins TRBV2 to TRBJ2-1, with 8 bases fitting TRBD2. The source of this sequence is a man aged 55-75 years with COVID-19, enrolled during active disease. The CDR3 DNA follows: TGTGCCAGCACTCCGAGCGGGGGCTATACCGAGCAGTTCTTC. Protein product: CASTPSGGYTEQFF.